This T cell receptor beta chain was found in a study of spatial heterogeneity in lung cancer. On each TCR cDNA molecule, a unique molecular identifier was present. TCRdb re-called the 5' RACE reads through MiXCR, storing one row per CDR3 protein. This sample yields around 120,000 distinct CDR3 sequences, of which about 12% are seen a single time; approximately 16% belongs to the top ten. The time point: blood at routine non-recurrence follow-up after resection. The study sequenced unsorted whole RNA from tumor, nontumor lung or frozen PBMC. This clonotype was counted at least ten times. Its antigen is still unknown. Deletions cut 1 base from V and 7 bases from J, with 13 bases between. This CDR3 region has 14 residues. Germline V CDR1 and CDR2: SGHTA, FQGTGA. Regarding the study as a whole: Ubiquitous expanded tumor TCRs appeared in blood more at resection than follow-up.

The receptor's source is a male donor with early-stage non-small cell lung cancer. This chain joins TRBV7-3 and TRBJ1-2; D call uncertain. The sample here was PBMCs, taken at follow-up. The CDR3: CASSLNGDGSGYTF. CDR3 in DNA: TGTGCCAGCAGCTTAAATGGGGATGGCAGTGGCTACACCTTC. Looking up the rest from reference TRBV7-3 and TRBJ1-2 gives the full variable domain: GAGVSQTPSNKVTEKGKYVELRCDPISGHTALYWYRQSLGQGPEFLIYFQGTGAADDSGLPNDRFFAVRPEGSVSTLKIQRTERGDSAVYLCASSLNGDGSGYTFGSGTRLTVV.